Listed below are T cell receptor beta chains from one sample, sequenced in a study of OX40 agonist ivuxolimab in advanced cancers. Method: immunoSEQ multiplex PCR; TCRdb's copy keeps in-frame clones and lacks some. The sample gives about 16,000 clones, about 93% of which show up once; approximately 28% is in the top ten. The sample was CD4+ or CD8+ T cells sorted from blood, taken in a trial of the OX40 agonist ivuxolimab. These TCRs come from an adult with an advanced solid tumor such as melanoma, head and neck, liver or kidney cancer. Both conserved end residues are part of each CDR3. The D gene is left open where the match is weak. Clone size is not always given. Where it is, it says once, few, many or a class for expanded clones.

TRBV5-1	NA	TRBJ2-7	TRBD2	CASSWTSGTYEQYF	TGCGCCAGCAGTTGGACTAGCGGGACCTACGAGCAGTACTTC
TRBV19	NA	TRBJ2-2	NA	CASSNHRRNTGELFF	TGTGCCAGTAGTAACCATCGCAGGAACACCGGGGAGCTGTTTTTT
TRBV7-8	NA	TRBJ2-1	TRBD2	CASSPPGLAGNEQFF	TGTGCCAGCAGTCCTCCGGGACTAGCGGGAAATGAGCAGTTCTTC
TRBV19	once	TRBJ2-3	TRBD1	CASSIRDREVNTQYF	TGTGCCAGTAGTATCCGGGACAGGGAAGTGAATACGCAGTATTTT
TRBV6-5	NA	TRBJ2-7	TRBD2	CASSAQLAGDGEQYF	TGTGCCAGCAGTGCCCAACTAGCGGGAGACGGGGAGCAGTACTTC
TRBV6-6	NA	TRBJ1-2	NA	CASSPGGEFYGYTF	TGTGCCAGCAGCCCGGGGGGGGAATTCTATGGCTACACCTTC
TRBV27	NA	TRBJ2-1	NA	CASSLSFPYNEQFF	TGTGCCAGCAGTTTATCGTTTCCCTACAATGAGCAGTTCTTC
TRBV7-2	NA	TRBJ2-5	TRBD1	CASSPGQGRETQYF	TGTGCCAGCAGCCCGGGACAGGGTAGGGAGACCCAGTACTTC
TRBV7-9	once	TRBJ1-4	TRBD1	CASSLVIARGRGTNEKLFF	TGTGCCAGCAGCTTAGTAATAGCCAGGGGGCGAGGAACTAATGAAAAACTGTTTTTT
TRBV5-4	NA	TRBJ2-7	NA	CASSLARGSYEQYF	TGTGCCAGCAGCTTGGCGCGGGGCTCCTACGAGCAGTACTTC
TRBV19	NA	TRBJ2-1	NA	CASSIGTIGRGRSSYNEQFF	TGTGCCAGTAGTATCGGTACTATCGGGCGGGGGCGGAGCTCCTACAATGAGCAGTTCTTC
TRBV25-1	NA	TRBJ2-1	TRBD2	CASRLAGGPYNEQFF	TGTGCCAGCAGGTTAGCGGGAGGGCCCTACAATGAGCAGTTCTTC
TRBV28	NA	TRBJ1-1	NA	CASSLTRMNTEAFF	TGTGCCAGCAGTTTGACAAGGATGAACACTGAAGCTTTCTTT
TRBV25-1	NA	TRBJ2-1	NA	CASSDTQGFSSYNEQFF	TGTGCCAGCAGTGACACGCAGGGTTTCAGTTCCTACAATGAGCAGTTCTTC